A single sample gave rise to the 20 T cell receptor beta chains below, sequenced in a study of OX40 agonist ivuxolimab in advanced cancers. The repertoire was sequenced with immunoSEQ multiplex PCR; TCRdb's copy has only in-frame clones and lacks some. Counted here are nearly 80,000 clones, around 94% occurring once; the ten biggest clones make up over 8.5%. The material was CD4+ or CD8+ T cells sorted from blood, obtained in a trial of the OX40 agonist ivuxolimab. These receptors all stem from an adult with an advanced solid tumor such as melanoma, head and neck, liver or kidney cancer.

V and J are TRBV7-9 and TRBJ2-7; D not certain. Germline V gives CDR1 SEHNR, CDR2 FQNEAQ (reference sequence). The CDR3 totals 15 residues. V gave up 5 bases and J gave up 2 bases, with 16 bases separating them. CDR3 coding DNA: TGTGCCAGCAGCCCCGAAATAGCTCAGACCTACGAGCAGTACTTC. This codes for CASSPEIAQTYEQYF.

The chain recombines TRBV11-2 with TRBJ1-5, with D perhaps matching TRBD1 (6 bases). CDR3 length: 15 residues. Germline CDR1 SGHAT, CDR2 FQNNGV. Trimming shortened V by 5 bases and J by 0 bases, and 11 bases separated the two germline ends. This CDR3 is CASSQGTLSNQPQHF. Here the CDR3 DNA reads TGTGCCAGCAGCCAAGGGACACTTAGCAATCAGCCCCAGCATTTT.

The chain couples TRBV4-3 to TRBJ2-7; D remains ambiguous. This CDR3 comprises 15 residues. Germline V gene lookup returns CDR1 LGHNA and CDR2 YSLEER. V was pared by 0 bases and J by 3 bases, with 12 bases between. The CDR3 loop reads CASSQDRESVYEQYF. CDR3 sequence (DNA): TGCGCCAGCAGCCAAGATCGAGAGAGTGTCTACGAGCAGTACTTC.

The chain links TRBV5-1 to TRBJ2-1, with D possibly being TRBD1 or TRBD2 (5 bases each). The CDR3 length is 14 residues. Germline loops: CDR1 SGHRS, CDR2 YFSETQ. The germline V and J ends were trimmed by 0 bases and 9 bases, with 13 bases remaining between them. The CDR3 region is CASSLGDPWGEQFF. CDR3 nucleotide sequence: TGCGCCAGCAGCTTGGGGGACCCTTGGGGTGAGCAGTTCTTC.

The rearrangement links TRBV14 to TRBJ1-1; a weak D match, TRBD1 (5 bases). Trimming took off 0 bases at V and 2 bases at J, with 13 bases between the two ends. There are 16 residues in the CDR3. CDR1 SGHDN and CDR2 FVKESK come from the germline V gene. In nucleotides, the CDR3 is TGTGCCAGCAGCCAAGACGCGAGGGGTTTCAACACTGAAGCTTTCTTT. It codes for CASSQDARGFNTEAFF.

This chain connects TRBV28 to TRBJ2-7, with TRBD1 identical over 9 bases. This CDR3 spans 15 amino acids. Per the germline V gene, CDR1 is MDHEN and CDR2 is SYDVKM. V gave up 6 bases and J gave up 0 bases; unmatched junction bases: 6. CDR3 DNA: TGTGCCAGCAGCCCCGGGACAGGGAGCTCCTACGAGCAGTACTTC. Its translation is CASSPGTGSSYEQYF.

The CDR3 bases are TGTGCCAGCAGCTTAAGCGGGACAGGGTTGGGAACTGAAGCTTTCTTT. It codes for CASSLSGTGLGTEAFF. This chain joins TRBV7-9 and TRBJ1-1, with 9 bases identical to TRBD1. Per the germline V gene, CDR1 is SEHNR and CDR2 is FQNEAQ (reference sequence). The CDR3 totals 16 residues. Germline trimming cut 2 bases from V and 5 bases from J; bases unmatched to any gene: 9. The variable domain in full, with the rest retrieved from reference TRBV7-9 and TRBJ1-1, is DTGVSQNPRHKITKRGQNVTFRCDPISEHNRLYWYRQTLGQGPEFLTYFQNEAQLEKSRLLSDRFSAERPKGSFSTLEIQRTEQGDSAMYLCASSLSGTGLGTEAFFGQGTRLTVV.

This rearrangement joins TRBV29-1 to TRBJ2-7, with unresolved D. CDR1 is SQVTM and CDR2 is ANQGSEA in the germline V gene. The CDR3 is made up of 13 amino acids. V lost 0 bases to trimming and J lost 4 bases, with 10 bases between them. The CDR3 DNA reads TGCAGCGTTGAAGAGAAGGTGGGGTACGAGCAGTACTTC. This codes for CSVEEKVGYEQYF.

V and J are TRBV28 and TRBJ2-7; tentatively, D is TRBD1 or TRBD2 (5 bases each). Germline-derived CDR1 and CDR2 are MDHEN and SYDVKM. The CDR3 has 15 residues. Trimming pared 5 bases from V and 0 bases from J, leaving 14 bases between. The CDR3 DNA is TGTGCCAGCAGTCCTCGGGACCGACACTCCTACGAGCAGTACTTC. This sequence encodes CASSPRDRHSYEQYF.

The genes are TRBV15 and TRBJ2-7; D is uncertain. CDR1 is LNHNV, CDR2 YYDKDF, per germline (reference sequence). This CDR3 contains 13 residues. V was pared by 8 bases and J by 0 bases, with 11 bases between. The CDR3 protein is CATRPRLSYEQYF. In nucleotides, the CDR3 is TGTGCCACCCGACCCAGACTCTCCTACGAGCAGTACTTC.

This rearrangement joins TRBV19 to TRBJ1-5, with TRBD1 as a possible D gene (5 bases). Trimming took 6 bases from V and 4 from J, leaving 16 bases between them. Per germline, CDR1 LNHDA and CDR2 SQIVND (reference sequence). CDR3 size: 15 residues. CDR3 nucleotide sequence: TGTGCCAGTAGACCCTCAGTGGGGGGAAATCAGCCCCAGCATTTT. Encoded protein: CASRPSVGGNQPQHF.

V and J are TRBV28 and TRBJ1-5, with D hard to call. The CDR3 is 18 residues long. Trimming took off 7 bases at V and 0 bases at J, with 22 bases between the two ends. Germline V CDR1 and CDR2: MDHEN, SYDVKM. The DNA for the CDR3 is TGTGCCAGCAACCCCAGTCGGGCAAGCTCATATAGCAATCAGCCCCAGCATTTT. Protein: CASNPSRASSYSNQPQHF.

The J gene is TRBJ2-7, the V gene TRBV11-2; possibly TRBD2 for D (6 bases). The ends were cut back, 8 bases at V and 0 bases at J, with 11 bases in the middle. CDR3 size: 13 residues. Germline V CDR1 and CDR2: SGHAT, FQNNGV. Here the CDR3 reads CASRDSSSYEQYF. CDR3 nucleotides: TGTGCCAGCCGGGACTCCAGCTCCTACGAGCAGTACTTC.

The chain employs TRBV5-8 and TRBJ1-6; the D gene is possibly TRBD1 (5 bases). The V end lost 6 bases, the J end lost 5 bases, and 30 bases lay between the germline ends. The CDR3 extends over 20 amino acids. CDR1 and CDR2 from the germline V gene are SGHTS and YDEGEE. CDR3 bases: TGTGCCAGCACCCATCGGAGGGGATTAGGAGACGGAAATAATAATTCACCCCTCCACTTT. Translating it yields CASTHRRGLGDGNNNSPLHF.

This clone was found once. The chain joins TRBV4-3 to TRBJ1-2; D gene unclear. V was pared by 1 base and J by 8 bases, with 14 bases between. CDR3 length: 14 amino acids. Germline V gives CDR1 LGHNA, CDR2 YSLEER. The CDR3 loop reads CASSQGSSGTGYTF. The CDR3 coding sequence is TGCGCCAGCAGCCAAGGATCGAGTGGTACCGGCTACACCTTC.

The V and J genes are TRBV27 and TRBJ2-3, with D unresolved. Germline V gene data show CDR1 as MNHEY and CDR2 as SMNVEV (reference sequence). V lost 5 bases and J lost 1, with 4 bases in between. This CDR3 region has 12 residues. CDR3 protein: CASSARTDTQYF. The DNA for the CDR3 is TGTGCCAGCAGTGCCCGCACAGATACGCAGTATTTT.

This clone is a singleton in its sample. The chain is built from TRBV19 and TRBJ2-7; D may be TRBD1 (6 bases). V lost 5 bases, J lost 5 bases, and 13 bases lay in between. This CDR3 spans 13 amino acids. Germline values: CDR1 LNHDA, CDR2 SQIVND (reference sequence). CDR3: CASSSWGLNEQYF. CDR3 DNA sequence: TGTGCCAGTAGTTCTTGGGGGCTCAACGAGCAGTACTTC.

CDR3 residues: CASSLHLEADTQYF. The CDR3 DNA reads TGTGCCAGCAGTTTACATTTGGAGGCAGATACGCAGTATTTT. The chain has TRBV28 and TRBJ2-3; D is possibly TRBD2 (5 bases). Germline lookup yields CDR1 MDHEN and CDR2 SYDVKM. CDR3 size: 14 residues. V was clipped by 2 bases and J by 4 bases, with 10 bases between them.

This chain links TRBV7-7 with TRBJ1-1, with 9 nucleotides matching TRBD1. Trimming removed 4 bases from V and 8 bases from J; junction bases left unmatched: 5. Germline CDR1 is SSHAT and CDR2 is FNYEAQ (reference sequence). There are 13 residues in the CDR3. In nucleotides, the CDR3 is TGTGCCAGCAGCTCGGGGACAGGGAACGAAGCTTTCTTT. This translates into CASSSGTGNEAFF. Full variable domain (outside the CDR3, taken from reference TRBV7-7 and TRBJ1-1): GAGVSQSPRYKVTKRGQDVTLRCDPISSHATLYWYQQALGQGPEFLTYFNYEAQPDKSGLPSDRFSAERPEGSISTLTIQRTEQRDSAMYRCASSSGTGNEAFFGQGTRLTVV.

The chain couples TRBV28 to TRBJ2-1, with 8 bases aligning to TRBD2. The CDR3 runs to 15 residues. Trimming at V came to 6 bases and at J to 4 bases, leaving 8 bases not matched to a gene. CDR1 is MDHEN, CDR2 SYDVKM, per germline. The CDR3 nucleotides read TGTGCCAGCAGCCTTAGCGGGGTTCCTTACAATGAGCAGTTCTTC. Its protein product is CASSLSGVPYNEQFF.